These T cell receptor beta chains were read from a single sample in a study of T cells in Graves' hyperthyroidism and ophthalmopathy. Using its own MiXCR run on the multiplex PCR reads, TCRdb lists one record per CDR3 protein. There are some 700,000 distinct CDR3 sequences in the sample; 15% to 20% occur only once, and roughly a sixth lies in the top ten. Sequencing input: blood. These receptors originate from a man aged 50-60 years with Graves' hyperthyroidism. Both conserved end residues are part of each CDR3. The D gene is left open where the match is weak. Expanded clones get a size class; other rows say once, few or many, or leave the size out.

v_gene	j_gene	abundance	d_gene	CDR3nt	CDR3aa
TRBV19	TRBJ2-5	few	TRBD2	TGTGCCAGTAGTATGGGGACTAGGGTCGAGACCCAGTACTTC	CASSMGTRVETQYF
TRBV11-2	TRBJ2-3	few	TRBD2	TGTGCCAGCAGCTTAGGGGGGACTATCACAGATACGCAGTATTTT	CASSLGGTITDTQYF
TRBV6-4	TRBJ2-2	few	-	TGTGCCAGCAGTGACTCGGATGGGGGGGAGCTGTTTTTT	CASSDSDGGELFF
TRBV15	TRBJ1-1	many	TRBD1	TGTGCCACCAGCAGAGCCGGACAGGGGTCTGAAGCTTTCTTT	CATSRAGQGSEAFF
TRBV18	TRBJ2-7	many	-	TGTGCCAGCTCACCACCGGCAGGGTGGGGCAAGCAGTACTTC	CASSPPAGWGKQYF
TRBV29-1	TRBJ2-5	many	-	TGCAGCGTTGAATATCAGGAAGAGACCCAGTACTTC	CSVEYQEETQYF
TRBV10-3	TRBJ2-5	many	TRBD1	TGTGCCATCGGCCCGGACAGGGCACAAGAGACCCAGTACTTC	CAIGPDRAQETQYF
TRBV12-3/TRBV12-4	TRBJ1-5	-	-	TGTGCCAGCAACTTAGGGGGGGGGCAGCCCCAGCATTTT	CASNLGGGQPQHF
TRBV20-1	TRBJ2-1	-	TRBD2	TGCAGTGCTAGAGGGTTCTTGAAGCGGGAGGGGTACAATGAGCAGTTCTTC	CSARGFLKREGYNEQFF
TRBV6-1	TRBJ2-1	many	TRBD2	TGTGCCAGCAGTACCCAACTAGCGGGCGGCTACAATGAGCAGTTCTTC	CASSTQLAGGYNEQFF
TRBV12-3/TRBV12-4	TRBJ1-4	many	-	TGTGCCAGCAGTTTCCGGGACGGTGGGGAACTGTTTTTT	CASSFRDGGELFF
TRBV5-1	TRBJ2-2	many	-	TGCGCCAGCAGCTTGGTCGGGGGAGATACCACCGGGGAGCTGTTTTTT	CASSLVGGDTTGELFF
TRBV19	TRBJ1-1	many	-	TGTGCCAGTAGTGTCCGAGAGGGGGAGAGGAACACTGAAGCTTTCTTT	CASSVREGERNTEAFF
TRBV7-8	TRBJ2-3	few	-	TGTGCCAGCAGCAAACGGGACCTCACAGATACGCAGTATTTT	CASSKRDLTDTQYF
TRBV13	TRBJ2-7	many	-	TGTGCCAGCAGCCCCCCAGGGGCGGTGGCGTACGAGCAGTACTTC	CASSPPGAVAYEQYF
TRBV28	TRBJ2-7	many	-	TGTGCCACCCATCCCCCCGCAGGGTCGAAAAGCTACGAGCAGTACTTC	CATHPPAGSKSYEQYF
TRBV7-6	TRBJ2-3	few	-	TGTGCCAGCAGCATCCTACTAGCAGGGTCGGATACGCAGTATTTT	CASSILLAGSDTQYF
TRBV24-1	TRBJ2-1	-	-	TGTGCCACCAGTGCGCTGCTCTACAATGAGCAGTTCTTC	CATSALLYNEQFF
TRBV6-2/TRBV6-3	TRBJ1-1	few	-	TGTGCCAGCAGCCCCCTGGCGGGTCCTAGCACTGAAGCTTTCTTT	CASSPLAGPSTEAFF
TRBV6-1	TRBJ2-7	few	TRBD2	TGTGCCAGCTGTAGACTAGCGGGAGCGATTACCTACGAGCAGTACTTC	CASCRLAGAITYEQYF
TRBV30	TRBJ1-1	few	-	TGTGCCTGGAGTGTATCTCCACAGCTCAACACTGAAGCTTTCTTT	CAWSVSPQLNTEAFF
TRBV5-1	TRBJ1-1	-	TRBD1	TGCGCCAGCAGCGCATCCAGGGGCAGGGGGACTGAAGCTTTCTTT	CASSASRGRGTEAFF
TRBV27	TRBJ2-7	few	-	TGTGCCAGCAGTTTATTAGGGGGAAGAATCCACGAGCAGTACTTC	CASSLLGGRIHEQYF
TRBV28	TRBJ1-2	many	TRBD1	TGTGCCAGCAGATTGGGACAGGAGGTGTATGGCTACACCTTC	CASRLGQEVYGYTF
TRBV20-1	TRBJ2-7	-	-	TGCAGTGCTACCCCTTCTCGGAGGGGGGCCTCCTACGAGCAGTACTTC	CSATPSRRGASYEQYF
TRBV7-2	TRBJ2-1	-	-	TGTGCCAGCAGCTCGGGGCCCAACAATGAGCAGTTCTTC	CASSSGPNNEQFF
TRBV28	TRBJ2-4	few	-	TGTGCCAGCAGTCCCGGTCCAGGGATTCAGTACTTC	CASSPGPGIQYF
TRBV2	TRBJ1-3	many	-	TGTGCCAGCAGCGTAACCGCAGGAGCCACTGGAAACACCATATATTTT	CASSVTAGATGNTIYF
TRBV29-1	TRBJ2-7	few	-	TGCAGCGTGTCGGTGACTATAGCCTCCTACGAGCAGTACTTC	CSVSVTIASYEQYF
TRBV27	TRBJ1-5	-	-	TGTGCCAGCAGGGCGGGGGGACAGCCCCAGCATTTT	CASRAGGQPQHF
TRBV7-9	TRBJ2-7	many	TRBD2	TGTGCCAGCAGCTCGCGGACTAGCGGGCCTACAGCTATCTACGAGCAGTACTTC	CASSSRTSGPTAIYEQYF
TRBV19	TRBJ1-5	many	TRBD1	TGTGCCAGTAGACCCGATAATCCGGGACAGGGGGCGATACGCAATCAGCCCCAGCATTTT	CASRPDNPGQGAIRNQPQHF
TRBV6-2/TRBV6-3	TRBJ2-7	many	-	TGTGCCAGCAGTTATCAGCGGCCGGACTACTACGAGCAGTACTTC	CASSYQRPDYYEQYF
TRBV12-3/TRBV12-4	TRBJ2-3	once	-	TGTGCCAGCACCCTTGGCGGGGAGGACACGGATACGCAGTATTTT	CASTLGGEDTDTQYF
TRBV6-1	TRBJ2-7	many	TRBD2	TGTGCCAGCAGTGGGACTAGCGGCCCCTACGAGCAGTACTTC	CASSGTSGPYEQYF
TRBV24-1	TRBJ2-1	few	TRBD2	TGTGCCACCAGTGATAAGCCCGTAGTAGCGGGAGCGGTTGAGCAGTTCTTC	CATSDKPVVAGAVEQFF
TRBV29-1	TRBJ2-3	many	TRBD2	TGCAGCGTTGTAACTAGCGGGACTAGCACAGATACGCAGTATTTT	CSVVTSGTSTDTQYF
TRBV6-4	TRBJ1-2	once	-	TGTGCCAGCAGTGACGACCCATTTGGGAACTATGGCTACACCTTC	CASSDDPFGNYGYTF
TRBV2	TRBJ1-3	many	-	TGTGCCAGCAGTGAACGGGGGAGACACACCATATATTTT	CASSERGRHTIYF
TRBV2	TRBJ2-5	many	TRBD2	TGTGCCAGCAGTGGACTAGCATGGGAGACCCAGTACTTC	CASSGLAWETQYF
TRBV28	TRBJ1-5	many	-	TGTGCCAGCAGCTATGCGGGGGGCGGTCAGCCCCAGCATTTT	CASSYAGGGQPQHF
TRBV20-1	TRBJ2-5	few	-	TGCAGTGCCCATGACCAGACAGGCGTAGGCTTGGTGACCCAGTACTTC	CSAHDQTGVGLVTQYF
TRBV7-9	TRBJ1-4	few	-	TGTGCCAGCAGCTCGATAGGAGTTGATGAAAAACTGTTTTTT	CASSSIGVDEKLFF
TRBV7-9	TRBJ1-3	-	TRBD1	TGTGCCAGCAGCTCCGGACAGGGCCCGAATTACTCTGGAAACACCATATATTTT	CASSSGQGPNYSGNTIYF
TRBV7-9	TRBJ2-2	few	-	TGTGCCAGCAGCTTGGCTCGGGGGCACAACGGGGAGCTGTTTTTT	CASSLARGHNGELFF
TRBV20-1	TRBJ1-1	-	-	TGCAGTGCCCCGGGACCGGACAACACTGAAGCTTTCTTT	CSAPGPDNTEAFF
TRBV12-5	TRBJ2-5	many	TRBD1	TGTGCTAGTGGACCGGGACAGGGCGAAGAGACCCAGTACTTC	CASGPGQGEETQYF
TRBV7-2	TRBJ2-3	-	TRBD2	TGTGCCAGCAGCATTAGCGGGAGGGATACGCAGTATTTT	CASSISGRDTQYF
TRBV12-3/TRBV12-4	TRBJ2-7	few	-	TGTGCCAGCAGCTCTACCAACTACGAGCAGTACTTC	CASSSTNYEQYF
TRBV11-2	TRBJ2-2	-	-	TGTGCCAGCAGCGCTCCCACAGACTCGAACACCGGGGAGCTGTTTTTT	CASSAPTDSNTGELFF